These 4 T cell receptor beta chains were all obtained from the same sample, sequenced in a study of blood T cell repertoires in COVID-19. TCRdb's copy holds only in-frame clones and misses some; the assay was immunoSEQ multiplex PCR. The table has tens of thousands of clones, 89% seen once. The sequencing input was peripheral blood. Receptors were obtained from a man between 60 and 75 years old with active COVID-19.

This chain connects TRBV19 to TRBJ1-3; D gene uncertain. There are 14 residues in the CDR3. Germline V gene sequence: CDR1 LNHDA, CDR2 SQIVND (reference sequence). The germline V and J ends were trimmed by 5 bases and 4 bases, with 12 bases remaining between them. The CDR3 coding sequence is TGTGCCAGTAGTCCGGGTTCGGGAGGAAACACCATATATTTT. Protein: CASSPGSGGNTIYF.

There are a few counts of this clone. In DNA, the CDR3 is TGTGCCAGCAGCTCCTCCGGGAGGGGGATCATTGAAGCTTTCTTT. It encodes CASSSSGRGIIEAFF. This chain joins TRBV11-2 and TRBJ1-1, with D perhaps matching TRBD1 (6 bases). Germline CDR1 reads SGHAT; CDR2 reads FQNNGV. This CDR3 comprises 15 residues. V was cut by 4 bases and J by 7 bases, with 19 bases left in between. The full variable domain, rest sourced from reference TRBV11-2 and TRBJ1-1, is EAGVAQSPRYKIIEKRQSVAFWCNPISGHATLYWYQQILGQGPKLLIQFQNNGVVDDSQLPKDRFSAERLKGVDSTLKIQPAKLEDSAVYLCASSSSGRGIIEAFFGQGTRLTVV.

The chain recombines TRBV2 with TRBJ1-5; D call uncertain. V gave up 3 bases and J gave up 7 bases, with 13 bases separating them. The CDR3 spans 14 residues. Germline V lookup: CDR1 SNHLY, CDR2 FYNNEI. The CDR3 DNA follows: TGTGCCAGCAGTGAGCAAACATCTAGGCAGCCCCAGCATTTT. Translated, it gives CASSEQTSRQPQHF. Using reference TRBV2 and TRBJ1-5 for the parts outside the CDR3, the full variable domain is EPEVTQTPSHQVTQMGQEVILRCVPISNHLYFYWYRQILGQKVEFLVSFYNNEISEKSEIFDDQFSVERPDGSNFTLKIRSTKLEDSAMYFCASSEQTSRQPQHFGDGTRLSIL.

V usage is TRBV7-9 and J usage is TRBJ2-6, with 10 bases aligning to TRBD1. This CDR3 region has 16 residues. Trimming removed 5 bases from V and 2 bases from J; junction bases left unmatched: 3. Germline V gives CDR1 SEHNR, CDR2 FQNEAQ (reference sequence). The CDR3 protein is CASSAGTGAGANVLTF. DNA of the CDR3: TGTGCCAGCAGCGCTGGGACAGGGGCTGGGGCCAACGTCCTGACTTTC.